This TCR beta chain came from a study of control samples from healthy donors and cancer patients. CDR1 is SGHTA and CDR2 is FQGNSA in the germline V gene. CDR3 size: 15 residues. V was pared by 4 bases and J by 5 bases, with 5 bases of the junction left unmatched. The assay was immunoSEQ multiplex PCR, and TCRdb's table has in-frame clones only and misses some. Here the sample spans more than 50,000 clones, roughly 86% being singletons. The clonotype comes from a man aged 45 to 65 in good health. The sample consisted of blood. The chain has TRBV7-2 and TRBJ2-5; 12 bases agree with TRBD2. The CDR3 DNA is TGTGCCAGCAGCTCCCTAGCGGGAGGGCCGGAGACCCAGTACTTC. It codes for CASSSLAGGPETQYF. Full variable domain (remainder filled in from reference TRBV7-2 and TRBJ2-5): GAGVSQSPSNKVTEKGKDVELRCDPISGHTALYWYRQSLGQGLEFLIYFQGNSAPDKSGLPSDRFSAERTGGSVSTLTIQRTQQEDSAVYLCASSSLAGGPETQYFGPGTRLLVL.